This note documents a single TCR beta chain sequence. Clones were read by immunoSEQ multiplex PCR, and TCRdb kept only the in-frame ones, dropping some. This sample has 250,000 to 350,000 clones; roughly 87% occur once, and the top ten carry about 2.5%. This entry belongs to a study of blood T cell repertoires in COVID-19. V lost 0 bases and J lost 0, with 13 bases in between. The CDR3 runs 17 residues. Germline V lookup: CDR1 LGHNA, CDR2 YSLEER. Sequenced: peripheral blood. The clonotype was recovered from a man aged 18 to 29 with active or convalescent COVID-19. The rearrangement joins TRBV4-3 to TRBJ2-3, with D possibly being TRBD1 (5 bases). The CDR3 DNA reads as TGCGCCAGCAGCCAAGATCTTCCAGGGTTGAGCACAGATACGCAGTATTTT. This gives the protein CASSQDLPGLSTDTQYF.